This T cell receptor beta chain came from a study of T cells in localized non-small cell lung cancer. Notes on the study in general: Uninvolved adjacent lung had more T cell clonality than any other tissue, topping tumor. Adjacent lung held a median 57 of the top 100 tumor clones. Higher blood T cell density tracked longer overall survival. Owing to sequencing of a solitary tumor region, heterogeneity cannot be discounted.

The V end lost 5 bases, the J end lost 3 bases, and 16 bases lay between the germline ends. CDR3 length: 15 residues. The germline V gene encodes CDR1 SEHNR and CDR2 FQNEAQ (reference sequence). This table comes from immunoSEQ multiplex PCR, and its TCRdb copy is limited to in-frame clones, with some not included. The sample holds roughly 17,000 clones, around 83% seen once. Points on this clone: The antigen is undetermined.

The sequence was collected from a female donor older than 55 with stage I lung adenocarcinoma. The sample here was peripheral blood, taken before any cancer treatment. The chain couples TRBV7-9 to TRBJ1-1; a weak D match, TRBD1 (6 bases). In nucleotides, the CDR3 is TGTGCCAGCAGCCAAGTTCAGGGGATACACACTGAAGCTTTCTTT. This gives the protein CASSQVQGIHTEAFF.